Shown below are 25 T cell receptor beta chains from a single sample sequenced in a study of shared clonotypes between healthy human individuals (dated by TCRdb to 2020 to 2021). For the CD8 naive samples, CD45RO-negative cells were positively selected for CCR7, yielding a CD45RA+CCR7+ population from which TemRA cells were excluded. Library preparation employed the immunoSEQ multiplex PCR assay. Sourced from immuneACCESS, this table was stored by TCRdb with only in-frame sequences that have V and J called. A share of the clones is absent; for the studies checked, an unresolved V gene accounts for under half, and the remainder has no known explanation. This sample comprises roughly 810,000 clones, 95% to 97% of them detected only once. The ten largest clones add up to over 0.2% of the sample. The sample consisted of naive CD8+ T cells sorted from blood. The cell subset or site label on this specimen signifies: CD45RA+CCR7+. The source is a man aged 30 to 39 in good health.

The rearrangement links TRBV11-2 to TRBJ2-7; no clear D gene. This CDR3 region has 14 residues. Germline CDR1 reads SGHAT; CDR2 reads FQNNGV. The V and J ends lost 2 bases and 2 bases respectively, with 10 bases between them. In DNA form, the CDR3 reads TGTGCCAGCAGCTTACAAGGAAAAACCTACGAGCAGTACTTC. Amino acid sequence: CASSLQGKTYEQYF. The whole variable domain, filled in from reference TRBV11-2 and TRBJ2-7, reads EAGVAQSPRYKIIEKRQSVAFWCNPISGHATLYWYQQILGQGPKLLIQFQNNGVVDDSQLPKDRFSAERLKGVDSTLKIQPAKLEDSAVYLCASSLQGKTYEQYFGPGTRLTVT.

This chain joins TRBV7-3 and TRBJ2-7; 8 bases map to TRBD2. V trimming: 5 bases; J trimming: 5 bases; junction bases outside the gene matches: 11. CDR1 SGHTA and CDR2 FQGTGA come from the germline V gene. The CDR3 consists of 15 residues. The chain's CDR3 is CASSQGWREVDEQYF. Written as DNA, the CDR3 is TGTGCCAGCAGCCAGGGGTGGCGGGAGGTCGACGAGCAGTACTTC.

This clone occurred once. The V gene is TRBV19, the J gene TRBJ2-1; no reliable D call. This CDR3 has 12 amino acids. V was clipped by 3 bases and J by 9 bases, with 9 bases between them. From germline, CDR1 is LNHDA and CDR2 SQIVND (reference sequence). CDR3 sequence (DNA): TGTGCCAGTAGTATCTTACTCGGTGAGCAGTTCTTC. It translates to CASSILLGEQFF.

This sequence joins TRBV4-1 and TRBJ2-7; a possible D gene is TRBD1 (7 bases). CDR1 is MGHRA, CDR2 YSYEKL, per germline. V dropped 0 bases and J dropped 4 bases, with 10 bases sitting between them. The CDR3 contains 14 residues. CDR3 protein: CASSQDAGGYEQYF. CDR3 bases: TGCGCCAGCAGCCAAGACGCAGGGGGGTACGAGCAGTACTTC.

The chain joins TRBV27 to TRBJ2-1; possibly TRBD1 or TRBD2 for D (6 bases each). Germline V CDR1 and CDR2: MNHEY, SMNVEV (reference sequence). This CDR3 has 13 amino acids. Trimming stripped 6 bases from V and 5 bases from J, with 11 bases between. CDR3 bases: TGTGCCAGCAGCGGGGGCTTCCACAATGAGCAGTTCTTC. Its translation is CASSGGFHNEQFF.

Remarks on this clone: This sample includes further DNA sequences coding for the same CDR3. This CDR3 is CASSPGQGAYEQYF. The CDR3 coding sequence is TGTGCCAGCTCACCAGGGCAGGGGGCCTACGAGCAGTACTTC. The chain joins TRBV18 to TRBJ2-7, with 7 bases that match TRBD1. The CDR3 has 14 amino acids. The V segment lost 2 bases and the J segment 2 bases; nucleotides outside the gene matches: 3. CDR1 and CDR2 from the germline V gene are KGHSH and LQKENI.

V gene TRBV7-9 combines with J gene TRBJ2-3; D remains unclear. Germline CDR1 is SEHNR and CDR2 is FQNEAQ (reference sequence). This CDR3 region has 18 residues. Trimming removed 4 bases at V and 4 bases at J, with 24 bases between. For the CDR3, the DNA is TGTGCCAGCAGCTCACCCACTGGCCTTCCGGACGTATCAGATACGCAGTATTTT. Translating gives CASSSPTGLPDVSDTQYF.

The genes are TRBV28 and TRBJ2-7; 12 bases are a match to TRBD2. V gave up 3 bases and J gave up 2 bases; unmatched junction bases: 5. The length of the CDR3 is 16 residues. CDR1 MDHEN and CDR2 SYDVKM come from the germline V gene. The CDR3 nucleotides read TGTGCCAGCAGTTTCAGACTAGCGGGGGTAACCTACGAGCAGTACTTC. Amino acid sequence: CASSFRLAGVTYEQYF.

The CDR3 loop is CASSLAVSGVSADTQYF. DNA for the CDR3: TGTGCCAGCAGCTTAGCGGTTAGCGGGGTCTCCGCAGATACGCAGTATTTT. The chain couples TRBV11-2 to TRBJ2-3; 8 bases match TRBD2. Germline trimming cut 1 base from V and 4 bases from J; bases unmatched to any gene: 10. CDR1 is SGHAT, CDR2 FQNNGV, per germline. The CDR3 is 17 residues long.

As DNA, the CDR3 is TGTGCCAGCAGCTTATTGGGCGTCAGGGGGCGTGGGGATACGCAGTATTTT. This sequence encodes CASSLLGVRGRGDTQYF. The V call is TRBV7-9, the J call TRBJ2-3, with 8 nucleotides matching TRBD1. Germline values: CDR1 SEHNR, CDR2 FQNEAQ (reference sequence). Germline trimming cut 2 bases from V and 6 bases from J; bases unmatched to any gene: 13. CDR3 length: 17 residues. Looking up the rest from reference TRBV7-9 and TRBJ2-3 gives the full variable domain: DTGVSQNPRHKITKRGQNVTFRCDPISEHNRLYWYRQTLGQGPEFLTYFQNEAQLEKSRLLSDRFSAERPKGSFSTLEIQRTEQGDSAMYLCASSLLGVRGRGDTQYFGPGTRLTVL.

This sequence joins TRBV15 and TRBJ1-1; 7 positions match TRBD1. Losses at the gene ends were 3 bases for V and 0 bases for J; bases not matched to a gene: 1. In germline, CDR1 is LNHNV, CDR2 YYDKDF (reference sequence). This CDR3 contains 14 residues. CDR3 amino acids: CATSRGTVNTEAFF. Here the CDR3 DNA reads TGTGCCACCAGCAGGGGGACAGTGAACACTGAAGCTTTCTTT.

This chain joins TRBV18 and TRBJ2-5; no clear D. The V gene's germline CDR1 is KGHSH and CDR2 LQKENI. This CDR3 has 15 residues. Trimming stripped 4 bases from V and 1 base from J, with 13 bases between. The CDR3 is CASSRSLAVQETQYF. The DNA of the CDR3 is TGTGCCAGCTCACGATCCTTGGCAGTCCAAGAGACCCAGTACTTC.

V and J are TRBV28 and TRBJ2-1, with 12 nucleotides matching TRBD2. The CDR3 loop spans 12 amino acids. Losses at the gene ends were 3 bases for V and 15 bases for J; bases not matched to a gene: 3. Germline CDR1 and CDR2: MDHEN and SYDVKM. The CDR3 nucleotides read TGTGCCAGCAGTTTGACTAGCGGGAGTTTGTTCTTC. Translation: CASSLTSGSLFF.

The chain combines TRBV27 with TRBJ1-1; D is unresolved. This CDR3 contains 13 residues. Trimming cost V 2 bases and J 1 base, with 5 bases left between them. The germline CDR1 and CDR2 sequences are MNHEY and SMNVEV (reference sequence). CDR3 amino acids: CASSLLANTEAFF. CDR3 DNA: TGTGCCAGCAGTTTACTGGCGAACACTGAAGCTTTCTTT.

The chain carries TRBV6-1 and TRBJ2-2; D call uncertain. Germline V gene data show CDR1 as MNHNS and CDR2 as SASEGT. The germline V and J ends were trimmed by 6 bases and 7 bases, with 12 bases remaining between them. The CDR3 has 13 amino acids. This CDR3 is CASSHVDLGELFF. The CDR3 region has the DNA TGTGCCAGCAGCCACGTCGACCTCGGGGAGCTGTTTTTT.

This clone has a single count. The V call is TRBV28, the J call TRBJ1-1, with D possibly matching TRBD1 (6 bases). V was cut by 8 bases and J by 11 bases, with 15 bases left in between. The CDR3 is 11 residues long. From germline, CDR1 is MDHEN and CDR2 SYDVKM. The DNA for the CDR3 is TGTGCCAGCTACGGGTCTCAGGGGGCTTTCTTT. As protein: CASYGSQGAFF.

The V and J genes are TRBV13 and TRBJ2-1; a possible D gene is TRBD1 (6 bases). In germline, CDR1 is PRHDT, CDR2 FYEKMQ (reference sequence). The V end was cut by 5 bases, the J end by 1 base, with 15 bases between. The CDR3 runs to 16 residues. CDR3: CASSHLPGASYNEQFF. The CDR3 DNA is TGTGCCAGCAGCCACCTACCAGGGGCTTCCTACAATGAGCAGTTCTTC.

The rearrangement joins TRBV9 to TRBJ1-2, with 8 bases that match TRBD1. Germline assignment: CDR1 SGDLS and CDR2 YYNGEE. With 8 bases clipped from V and 1 base from J, the junction kept 7 bases outside the gene matches. This CDR3 has 14 amino acids. Here the CDR3 DNA reads TGTGCCAGTACAGGGGGACCCAGTAACTATGGCTACACCTTC. Amino acids: CASTGGPSNYGYTF.

This clone was observed once. J is TRBJ2-3 and V is TRBV28, with a possible D match to TRBD2 (6 bases). V dropped 7 bases and J dropped 0 bases, with 17 bases sitting between them. Germline loops: CDR1 MDHEN, CDR2 SYDVKM. This CDR3 spans 16 amino acids. CDR3 loop: CASTVWEDLSTDTQYF. The CDR3 DNA is TGTGCCAGCACAGTCTGGGAGGACCTCAGCACAGATACGCAGTATTTT.

The V gene is TRBV4-1, the J gene TRBJ2-2; TRBD1 aligns across 7 bases. The CDR3 consists of 15 residues. With V trimmed by 9 bases and J by 6 bases, 13 bases remained unmatched. CDR1 and CDR2 (germline): MGHRA, YSYEKL. CDR3 bases: TGCGCCAGTAGACTACAGGGGATAGGGGCCGGGGAGCTGTTTTTT. It translates to CASRLQGIGAGELFF.

A remark on this clone: This same CDR3 is encoded by further DNA sequences in the sample. The chain recombines TRBV7-9 with TRBJ1-5; no clear D. With 4 bases removed from V and 3 bases from J, the gap between germline ends came to 10 bases. Germline CDR1 and CDR2: SEHNR and FQNEAQ (reference sequence). This CDR3 contains 14 residues. CDR3 region: CASSSDRSNQPQHF. CDR3 DNA: TGTGCCAGCAGCTCTGATCGTTCCAATCAGCCCCAGCATTTT.

The chain links TRBV6-5 to TRBJ2-7, with 7 bases that match TRBD1. J lost 2 bases, V lost 5 bases, and 6 bases had no gene match. CDR3 length: 14 residues. Germline V gene lookup returns CDR1 MNHEY and CDR2 SVGAGI. The CDR3 sequence: CASSPGTDPYEQYF. As DNA, the CDR3 is TGTGCCAGCAGTCCCGGGACAGATCCCTACGAGCAGTACTTC.

The chain joins TRBV7-3 to TRBJ2-1; 11 nucleotides line up with TRBD2. There are 15 residues in the CDR3. Germline values: CDR1 SGHTA, CDR2 FQGTGA. With 3 bases clipped from V and 2 bases from J, the junction kept 0 bases outside the gene matches. In DNA form, the CDR3 reads TGTGCCAGCAGCTTGGGACTAGCGGCCTACAATGAGCAGTTCTTC. The encoded protein is CASSLGLAAYNEQFF.

Of note for this clone: Other DNA sequences in the sample encode the same CDR3. The chain links TRBV27 to TRBJ2-7; D not resolved. The CDR3 contains 11 residues. The germline V gene has CDR1 MNHEY and CDR2 SMNVEV (reference sequence). V was trimmed by 4 bases and J by 2 bases, leaving 3 bases between them. CDR3 region: CASSSAYEQYF. The CDR3 DNA follows: TGTGCCAGCAGTTCTGCCTACGAGCAGTACTTC.

V is TRBV19 and J is TRBJ2-7, with D possibly matching TRBD2 (6 bases). There are 15 residues in the CDR3. From germline, CDR1 is LNHDA and CDR2 SQIVND (reference sequence). V lost 6 bases and J 0 bases, leaving 15 bases between the germline ends. As DNA, the CDR3 is TGTGCCAGTAGGAAGCTAGCGACTAGCTCCTACGAGCAGTACTTC. As protein: CASRKLATSSYEQYF.